The text below deals with one TCR beta chain. Other DNA sequences in the sample encode the same CDR3. The data were obtained in a study of cytomegalovirus exposure and HLA in healthy donors. The V end lost 0 bases, the J end lost 6 bases, and 4 bases lay between the germline ends. CDR1 is SNHLY and CDR2 is FYNNEI in the germline V gene. The CDR3 covers 12 residues. The method was immunoSEQ multiplex PCR; TCRdb's version includes in-frame clones alone and lacks a portion of them. Here the sample spans about 120,000 clones, 80% to 90% being singletons. This rearrangement joins TRBV2 to TRBJ2-3; D ambiguous. The material sequenced was PBMCs. The clonotype was recovered from a woman aged 18 to 35 in good health and CMV-seronegative. Written as DNA, the CDR3 is TGTGCCAGCAGTGAAGCGCAGGATACGCAGTATTTT. Protein sequence: CASSEAQDTQYF.